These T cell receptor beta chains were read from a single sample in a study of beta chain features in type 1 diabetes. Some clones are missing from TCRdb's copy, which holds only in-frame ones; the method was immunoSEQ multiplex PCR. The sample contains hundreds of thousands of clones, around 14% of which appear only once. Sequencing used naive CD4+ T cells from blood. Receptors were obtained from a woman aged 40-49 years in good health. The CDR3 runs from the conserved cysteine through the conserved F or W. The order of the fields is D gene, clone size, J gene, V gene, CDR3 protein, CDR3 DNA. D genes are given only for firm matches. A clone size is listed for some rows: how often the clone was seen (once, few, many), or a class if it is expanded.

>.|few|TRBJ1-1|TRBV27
CASSFLTSETGPLMNTEAFF
TGTGCCAGCAGTTTTTTGACAAGTGAGACAGGTCCCCTGATGAACACTGAAGCTTTCTTT
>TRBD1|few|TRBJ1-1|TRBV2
CASSGQGPGTEAFF
TGTGCCAGCAGTGGACAGGGGCCGGGCACTGAAGCTTTCTTT
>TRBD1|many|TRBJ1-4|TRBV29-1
CSTSGDRGHEKLFF
TGCAGCACAAGCGGGGACAGGGGGCATGAAAAACTGTTTTTT
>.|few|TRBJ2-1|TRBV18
CASSPRLISGSHNEQFF
TGTGCCAGCTCACCACGTCTAATTTCAGGGTCCCACAATGAGCAGTTCTTC
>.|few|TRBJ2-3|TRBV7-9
CASSPSAHTQYF
TGTGCCAGCAGCCCCAGTGCCCATACGCAGTATTTT
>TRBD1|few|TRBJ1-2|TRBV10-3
CAIRRQGADGYTF
TGTGCCATCAGGAGACAGGGGGCCGATGGCTACACCTTC
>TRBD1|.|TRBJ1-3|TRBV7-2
CASSATGVGNTIYF
TGTGCCAGCAGCGCGACAGGGGTAGGAAACACCATATATTTT
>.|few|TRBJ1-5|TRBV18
CASSPREGQNQPQHF
TGTGCCAGCTCACCACGGGAGGGACAAAATCAGCCCCAGCATTTT
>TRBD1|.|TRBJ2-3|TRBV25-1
CASSATGISTDTQYF
TGTGCCAGCAGTGCGACAGGGATTAGCACAGATACGCAGTATTTT
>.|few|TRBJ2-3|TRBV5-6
CASSLGGPSTDTQYF
TGTGCCAGCAGCTTGGGTGGCCCTAGCACAGATACGCAGTATTTT
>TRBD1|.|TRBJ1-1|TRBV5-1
CASSQPDRRPEAFF
TGCGCCAGCAGCCAACCGGACAGGAGGCCTGAAGCTTTCTTT